This TCR beta chain originates from a study of OX40 agonist ivuxolimab in advanced cancers. Repertoires were generated with immunoSEQ multiplex PCR, while TCRdb's copy carries only in-frame clones and drops some. The sample lists nearly 80,000 clones, just under 85% occurring once. Concerning this clone: Its antigen is undetermined.

Study findings and constraints: At 0.1 to 3.0 mg/kg, clonal expansion of CD4+ and CD8+ blood T cells had occurred by week 6. The mean number of expanded clones was higher in CD8+ T cells than in CD4+. The antigens recognized by the expanded peripheral T cells, that is their antigen specificity, were not determined.

The CDR3 spans 13 residues. CDR1 is LNHNV, CDR2 YYDKDF, per germline (reference sequence). With 1 base removed from V and 5 bases from J, the gap between germline ends came to 9 bases. Source: CD4+ or CD8+ T cells sorted from blood, taken in a trial of the OX40 agonist ivuxolimab. The rearrangement links TRBV15 to TRBJ2-7; D unclear. This receptor was taken from an adult with an advanced solid tumor such as melanoma, head and neck, liver or kidney cancer. In DNA, the CDR3 is TGTGCCACCAGCAGAGGGACCCAAGACGAGCAGTACTTC. It encodes CATSRGTQDEQYF.